This passage covers 5 T cell receptor beta chains from one sample sequenced in a study of blood T cells in healthy people across ages. A J-beta primer mix and a sample-barcoded 5' primer were used in a second PCR of about 6 to 12 cycles. TCRdb re-called the 5' RACE reads through MiXCR, storing one row per CDR3 protein. The sample carries some 1.1 million distinct CDR3 sequences, 35% to 40% recorded once. Material for sequencing was blood. These receptors were collected from a man aged 18 to 30 in good health.

The J gene is TRBJ1-1, the V gene TRBV5-1, with no clear D. There are 13 residues in the CDR3. V was shortened by 7 bases and J by 1 base, with 11 bases between the two germline ends. CDR1 and CDR2 from the germline V gene are SGHRS and YFSETQ. In nucleotides, the CDR3 is TGCGCCAGCGGACCGATAGGGAACACTGAAGCTTTCTTT. Translation: CASGPIGNTEAFF.

This chain connects TRBV12-3 or TRBV12-4 to TRBJ1-2; the D gene is possibly TRBD1 (5 bases). The V end lost 0 bases, the J end lost 6 bases, and 17 bases lay between the germline ends. CDR3 length: 16 residues. DNA of the CDR3: TGTGCCAGCAGTTTAGCTCAGGGTCTACGTCCCGATGGCTACACCTTC. It yields the protein CASSLAQGLRPDGYTF.

V usage is TRBV6-1 and J usage is TRBJ2-7; D is unresolved. CDR1 and CDR2 (germline): MNHNS, SASEGT. V gave up 3 bases and J gave up 9 bases, with 21 bases separating them. CDR3 length equals 15 residues. This CDR3 reads CASSDEDGRSTGQYF. CDR3 nucleotides: TGTGCCAGCAGTGATGAGGACGGACGGAGTACGGGGCAGTACTTC.

This clonotype has a handful of counts. The chain's CDR3 is CASSNRTGTYGYTF. CDR3 nucleotides: TGTGCCAGCAGCAACCGGACAGGGACCTATGGCTACACCTTC. The chain has TRBV7-9 and TRBJ1-2; TRBD1 agrees at 8 bases. The CDR3 has 14 residues. V gave up 5 bases and J gave up 4 bases; unmatched junction bases: 6. Germline CDR1 and CDR2: SEHNR and FQNEAQ (reference sequence). Based on the CDR3 plus reference TRBV7-9 and TRBJ1-2, the full variable domain is DTGVSQNPRHKITKRGQNVTFRCDPISEHNRLYWYRQTLGQGPEFLTYFQNEAQLEKSRLLSDRFSAERPKGSFSTLEIQRTEQGDSAMYLCASSNRTGTYGYTFGSGTRLTVV.

This clonotype was seen only a few times. The chain is built from TRBV6-1 and TRBJ1-2, with D unresolved. This CDR3 is built from 15 residues. Germline CDR1 reads MNHNS; CDR2 reads SASEGT. The V end lost 3 bases, the J end lost 8 bases, and 19 bases lay between the germline ends. The CDR3 bases are TGTGCCAGCAGTGACAGCGGCGTCATCCGAGGGGGCTACACCTTC. The encoded protein is CASSDSGVIRGGYTF.